This T cell receptor beta chain was observed in a study of T cell repertoires in cytomegalovirus infection. At the level of the study: Shared public TCR beta signatures pointed to both CMV infection and a matching HLA type.

Study-level findings and limits: HLA-C-restricted CMV clonotypes gave the most frequent clonotype in two of eight donors. People with CMV and the relevant HLA were identified by cumulative public TCR beta family frequency.

This clonotype was picked up a small number of times. Its cognate antigen is unknown. TCRdb analysed the reads with MiXCR anew, one entry per CDR3 protein. The sample has under 150,000 distinct CDR3 sequences, approximately 9.2% seen once. What was sequenced was PBMCs. The source of this sequence is a human donor in good health (CMV status not recorded). Some clones in this sample may be carry-over from other donors' samples.

The CDR3 coding sequence is TGCAGTGCTAGAGGGACAGAAACCTCCTCTGGGGCCAACGTCCTGACTTTC. This sequence encodes CSARGTETSSGANVLTF. The V call is TRBV20-1, the J call TRBJ2-6, with D possibly matching TRBD1 (6 bases). CDR3 length: 17 amino acids. V lost 1 base, J lost 0 bases, and 13 bases lay in between. Germline assignment: CDR1 DFQATT and CDR2 SNEGSKA (reference sequence).